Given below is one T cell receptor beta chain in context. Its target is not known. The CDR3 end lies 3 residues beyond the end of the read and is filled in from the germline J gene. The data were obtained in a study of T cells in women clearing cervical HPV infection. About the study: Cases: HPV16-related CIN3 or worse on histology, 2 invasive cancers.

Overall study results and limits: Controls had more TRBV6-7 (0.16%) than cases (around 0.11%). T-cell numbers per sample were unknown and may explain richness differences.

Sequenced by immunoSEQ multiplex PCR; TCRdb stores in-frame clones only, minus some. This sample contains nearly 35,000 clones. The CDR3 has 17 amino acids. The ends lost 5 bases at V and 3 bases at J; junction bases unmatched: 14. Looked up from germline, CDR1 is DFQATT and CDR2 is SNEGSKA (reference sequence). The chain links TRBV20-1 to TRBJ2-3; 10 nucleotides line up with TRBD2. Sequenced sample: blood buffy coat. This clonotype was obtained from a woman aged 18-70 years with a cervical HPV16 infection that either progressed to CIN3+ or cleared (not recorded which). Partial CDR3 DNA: TGCAGTGCTTCCTTATCTCCTAGCGGGAGCGGGACAGATACG. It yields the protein CSASLSPSGSGTDT. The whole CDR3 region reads CSASLSPSGSGTDTQYF.